The next 7 T cell receptor beta chains were all read from a single sample in a study of blood T cell repertoires in COVID-19. Sequencing was performed with immunoSEQ multiplex PCR; in TCRdb, only in-frame clones are kept and a portion is missing. The table has about 55,000 clones, under 85% seen once. The source material was peripheral blood. Receptors originate from a woman aged 55-75 years with acute or convalescent COVID-19.

The chain is built from TRBV2 and TRBJ1-2; TRBD1 aligns across 8 bases. Germline loops: CDR1 SNHLY, CDR2 FYNNEI. The CDR3 runs to 15 residues. V trimming: 2 bases; J trimming: 8 bases; junction bases outside the gene matches: 10. CDR3: CASSESPRTGLGYTF. The CDR3 coding sequence is TGTGCCAGCAGTGAAAGCCCAAGGACAGGGTTAGGCTACACCTTC.

The genes are TRBV2 and TRBJ2-6; TRBD2 agrees at 7 bases. Trimming cost V 5 bases and J 0 bases; bases outside gene matches: 10. Germline-derived CDR1 and CDR2 are SNHLY and FYNNEI. CDR3 size: 18 residues. In DNA, the CDR3 is TGTGCCAGCAGTCCAAGACTGTGGGGGGGCTCTGGGGCCAACGTCCTGACTTTC. The encoded protein is CASSPRLWGGSGANVLTF.

V and J are TRBV5-6 and TRBJ1-2, with 9 positions matching TRBD1. The junction had 6 bases not matched to a gene; V was cut back by 4 bases and J by 8 bases. The CDR3 extends over 13 amino acids. From germline, CDR1 is SGHDT and CDR2 YYEEEE. CDR3 DNA sequence: TGTGCCAGCAGCACCGGGACAGGGAGCGGCTACACCTTC. It is translated as CASSTGTGSGYTF.

V gene TRBV28 combines with J gene TRBJ1-3, with D perhaps TRBD1 (5 bases). The CDR3 sequence is 14 residues long. Germline assignment: CDR1 MDHEN and CDR2 SYDVKM. V lost 6 bases, J lost 0 bases, and 9 bases lay in between. The CDR3 sequence is CASSSDSSGNTIYF. CDR3 in DNA: TGTGCCAGCAGCTCTGACAGCTCTGGAAACACCATATATTTT.

The CDR3 reads CASSLPSRAGSDYEQYF. Written as DNA, the CDR3 is TGTGCCAGCAGCTTACCTTCTCGGGCGGGATCGGACTACGAGCAGTACTTC. V is TRBV7-8 and J is TRBJ2-7, with D tentatively TRBD2 (6 bases). V shed 2 bases and J shed 3 bases, with 20 bases lying between them. CDR3 size: 17 residues. Looked up from germline, CDR1 is SGHVS and CDR2 is FQNEAQ. Variable domain in full (rest from reference TRBV7-8 and TRBJ2-7): GAGVSQSPRYKVAKRGQDVALRCDPISGHVSLFWYQQALGQGPEFLTYFQNEAQLDKSGLPSDRFFAERPEGSVSTLKIQRTQQEDSAVYLCASSLPSRAGSDYEQYFGPGTRLTVT.

This chain joins TRBV4-1 and TRBJ2-7; maybe TRBD1 (6 bases). Trimming took off 0 bases at V and 3 bases at J, with 9 bases between the two ends. Germline CDR1 reads MGHRA; CDR2 reads YSYEKL. The CDR3 has 14 amino acids. Here the CDR3 DNA reads TGCGCCAGCAGCCAAGATCGCAGGGGCTACGAGCAGTACTTC. This codes for CASSQDRRGYEQYF.

This sequence joins TRBV6-1 and TRBJ2-7, with D perhaps matching TRBD1 (6 bases). CDR1 and CDR2 (germline): MNHNS, SASEGT. V was trimmed by 3 bases and J by 5 bases, leaving 14 bases between them. The length of the CDR3 is 14 residues. CDR3 residues: CASSEGTLNNEQYF. The CDR3 nucleotides read TGTGCCAGCAGTGAGGGGACACTCAATAACGAGCAGTACTTC.